The 32 T cell receptor beta chains below come from one sample, sequenced in a study of blood T cell repertoires in COVID-19. Sequenced by immunoSEQ multiplex PCR; TCRdb stores in-frame clones only, minus some. Seen here are roughly 200,000 clones, 84% observed once, and the top ten hold less than 20%. The material sequenced was peripheral blood. The receptors shown here come from a human donor in a cohort sampled during active COVID-19.

The chain has TRBV5-5 and TRBJ2-6, with a weak D call TRBD1 (6 bases). Per germline, CDR1 SGHKS and CDR2 YYEKEE (reference sequence). This CDR3 contains 12 residues. V dropped 4 bases and J dropped 19 bases, with 18 bases sitting between them. Here the CDR3 DNA reads TGTGCCAGCAGCCTGGACAGTTATGCATCTACTTTC. This sequence encodes CASSLDSYASTF.

The CDR3 loop reads CASSMSASSYNEQFF. CDR3 DNA sequence: TGTGCCAGTAGTATGTCAGCGAGCTCCTACAATGAGCAGTTCTTC. The genes are TRBV19 and TRBJ2-1; D not certain. The CDR3 covers 15 residues. Germline CDR1 LNHDA, CDR2 SQIVND (reference sequence). Trimming took 3 bases from V and 0 from J, leaving 9 bases between them.

The chain has TRBV2 and TRBJ2-2; 9 bases map to TRBD1. The CDR3 extends over 15 amino acids. J was trimmed by 1 base and V by 8 bases; bases with no gene match: 5. The V gene's germline CDR1 is SNHLY and CDR2 FYNNEI. The CDR3 DNA is TGTGCCAGCTTCCGGGACAGGGTGAACACCGGGGAGCTGTTTTTT. It codes for CASFRDRVNTGELFF.

The rearrangement joins TRBV2 to TRBJ1-2; 9 bases align to TRBD1. Germline V CDR1 and CDR2: SNHLY, FYNNEI. The CDR3 is 16 amino acids. V lost 4 bases, J lost 4 bases, and 10 bases stayed unmatched. As DNA, the CDR3 is TGTGCCAGCAGTGCTATCTGGACAGGGGCCCCCTATGGCTACACCTTC. Its protein product is CASSAIWTGAPYGYTF.

The chain has TRBV5-1 and TRBJ2-1, with D tentatively TRBD1 (5 bases). The germline CDR1 and CDR2 sequences are SGHRS and YFSETQ. This CDR3 contains 13 residues. Trimming removed 3 bases at V and 7 bases at J, with 11 bases between. The CDR3 here is CASSYRGSNEQFF. As DNA, the CDR3 is TGCGCCAGCAGCTATAGGGGATCGAATGAGCAGTTCTTC.

V is TRBV2 and J is TRBJ2-7; a weak D match, TRBD2 (5 bases). The CDR3 covers 12 residues. Trimming took 6 bases from V and 5 from J, leaving 11 bases between them. Germline CDR1 SNHLY, CDR2 FYNNEI. The CDR3 sequence: CASRYTSNEQYV. For the CDR3, the DNA is TGTGCCAGCAGATATACTAGTAACGAGCAGTACGTC.

The rearrangement links TRBV30 to TRBJ1-3; D gene ambiguous. V gave up 5 bases and J gave up 0 bases, with 5 bases separating them. The CDR3 sequence is 12 residues long. Germline-derived CDR1 and CDR2 are GTSNPN and SVGIG (reference sequence). The chain's CDR3 is CAWGSSGNTIYF. The CDR3 nucleotides read TGTGCCTGGGGGAGCTCTGGAAACACCATATATTTT.

This clone has just one count. The chain combines TRBV19 with TRBJ1-1, with D perhaps TRBD1 (5 bases). Germline loops: CDR1 LNHDA, CDR2 SQIVND (reference sequence). This CDR3 comprises 14 residues. The V and J ends lost 9 bases and 1 base respectively, with 15 bases between them. The CDR3 DNA reads as TGTGCCAGACTCCACACAAGGGGGAACACTGAAGCTTTCTTT. Translation gives CARLHTRGNTEAFF.

The chain recombines TRBV30 with TRBJ1-3; a possible D gene is TRBD1 (5 bases). This CDR3 spans 15 amino acids. From germline, CDR1 is GTSNPN and CDR2 SVGIG (reference sequence). The V end lost 4 bases, the J end lost 0 bases, and 13 bases lay between the germline ends. CDR3 sequence reads: CAWNYPGFSGNTIYF. The DNA of the CDR3 is TGTGCCTGGAATTACCCAGGGTTCTCTGGAAACACCATATATTTT. Based on the CDR3 plus reference TRBV30 and TRBJ1-3, the full variable domain is SQTIHQWPATLVQPVGSPLSLECTVEGTSNPNLYWYRQAAGRGLQLLFYSVGIGQISSEVPQNLSASRPQDRQFILSSKKLLLSDSGFYLCAWNYPGFSGNTIYFGEGSWLTVV.

The V gene is TRBV6-4, the J gene TRBJ1-4; 8 bases are a match to TRBD1. Unmatched junction bases numbered 4, after V lost 6 bases and J lost 1 base. Germline lookup yields CDR1 MRHNA and CDR2 SNTAGT. CDR3 size: 15 residues. For the CDR3, the DNA is TGTGCCAGCAGCTACAGGGGGGGAACTAATGAAAAACTGTTTTTT. Translating it yields CASSYRGGTNEKLFF.

The gene calls are TRBV5-6 and TRBJ2-7, with 8 bases matching TRBD1. With 3 bases clipped from V and 3 bases from J, the junction kept 14 bases outside the gene matches. Germline-derived CDR1 and CDR2 are SGHDT and YYEEEE. This CDR3 is built from 17 residues. The CDR3 protein is CASSSQGAGDLHYEQYV. DNA for the CDR3: TGTGCCAGCAGCTCTCAGGGGGCAGGCGACCTCCACTACGAGCAGTACGTC.

The V call is TRBV18, the J call TRBJ2-3, with D possibly matching TRBD1 (6 bases). Germline CDR1 KGHSH, CDR2 LQKENI. This CDR3 has 16 amino acids. V lost 6 bases, J lost 0 bases, and 16 bases lay in between. The CDR3: CASSRSGTTSTDTQYF. Here the CDR3 DNA reads TGTGCCAGCTCCCGCTCCGGGACAACTAGCACAGATACGCAGTATTTT.

V usage is TRBV10-3 and J usage is TRBJ2-5; 8 bases match TRBD2. The CDR3 runs to 15 residues. The germline V gene encodes CDR1 ENHRY and CDR2 SYGVKD. With 6 bases clipped from V and 1 base from J, the junction kept 7 bases outside the gene matches. The CDR3 loop reads CAIRRGGGTQETQYF. The DNA for the CDR3 is TGTGCCATCAGGAGGGGCGGGGGGACCCAAGAGACCCAGTACTTC.

The sample holds a few counts of this clone. The genes are TRBV18 and TRBJ2-2; TRBD1 matches at 7 bases. This CDR3 contains 15 residues. V trimming: 1 base; J trimming: 3 bases; junction bases outside the gene matches: 2. In germline, CDR1 is KGHSH, CDR2 LQKENI. This CDR3 is CASSPLDRDTGELFF. The CDR3, as DNA: TGTGCCAGCTCACCACTCGACAGGGACACCGGGGAGCTGTTTTTT.

This clone was found a few times. The DNA of the CDR3 is TGTGCCAGCAGCGTAGCAAGCGGGAGGGCCCTGGAGCAGTTCTTC. Its translation is CASSVASGRALEQFF. The chain has TRBV9 and TRBJ2-1, with TRBD2 matching 10 bases. V lost 0 bases and J lost 10; bases outside the gene matches: 7. Germline V gene lookup returns CDR1 SGDLS and CDR2 YYNGEE. This CDR3 spans 15 amino acids.

V usage is TRBV18 and J usage is TRBJ2-1; D is unresolved. The ends were cut back, 4 bases at V and 0 bases at J, with 13 bases in the middle. CDR3 size: 16 residues. CDR1 and CDR2 (germline): KGHSH, LQKENI. DNA for the CDR3: TGTGCCAGCTCACTGACACCGACGAGCTCCTACAATGAGCAGTTCTTC. It is translated as CASSLTPTSSYNEQFF. The complete variable domain, with remaining parts taken from reference TRBV18 and TRBJ2-1, reads NAGVMQNPRHLVRRRGQEARLRCSPMKGHSHVYWYRQLPEEGLKFMVYLQKENIIDESGMPKERFSAEFPKEGPSILRIQQVVRGDSAAYFCASSLTPTSSYNEQFFGPGTRLTVL.

This clone was seen once. The rearrangement uses TRBV25-1 and TRBJ1-1; maybe TRBD1 (6 bases). Germline V gene lookup returns CDR1 MGHDK and CDR2 SYGVNS. The CDR3 is made up of 13 amino acids. V was pared by 3 bases and J by 6 bases, with 11 bases between. The CDR3 bases are TGTGCCAGCAGTGAGGGGGCCAGGCCTGAAGCTTTCTTT. Translation: CASSEGARPEAFF.

The genes are TRBV2 and TRBJ2-3; D is perhaps TRBD2 (6 bases). V was cut by 5 bases and J by 2 bases, with 20 bases left in between. This CDR3 region has 17 residues. Germline-derived CDR1 and CDR2 are SNHLY and FYNNEI. The CDR3 spells CASSRWISGWDTDTQYF. CDR3 nucleotide sequence: TGTGCCAGCAGTCGATGGATCAGCGGGTGGGACACAGATACGCAGTATTTT.

The chain combines TRBV2 with TRBJ1-2; TRBD1 is a possible D gene (6 bases). This CDR3 is built from 12 residues. Per germline, CDR1 SNHLY and CDR2 FYNNEI. The V end was cut by 5 bases, the J end by 3 bases, with 7 bases between. CDR3 amino acids: CASSNRDYGYTF. The CDR3 coding sequence is TGTGCCAGCAGTAACAGGGACTATGGCTACACCTTC.

This clone was counted only a few times. The genes are TRBV12-3 or TRBV12-4 and TRBJ2-5; a possible D gene is TRBD1 (5 bases). V gave up 5 bases and J gave up 5 bases, with 12 bases separating them. The CDR3 has 13 residues. CDR3 loop: CASSPGLGETQYF. Written as DNA, the CDR3 is TGTGCCAGCAGTCCAGGGTTGGGGGAGACCCAGTACTTC.

This chain joins TRBV2 and TRBJ2-1; 11 nucleotides match TRBD2. Germline lookup yields CDR1 SNHLY and CDR2 FYNNEI. The trim removed 3 bases at V and 4 bases at J, leaving 8 bases unmatched. This CDR3 is 17 amino acids long. CDR3 residues: CASSDGLAGGSYNEQFF. The CDR3 DNA is TGTGCCAGCAGTGATGGCCTAGCGGGAGGTTCGTACAATGAGCAGTTCTTC.

This clone occurred a few times. The V gene is TRBV2, the J gene TRBJ2-2; a weak D match, TRBD1 (6 bases). Per germline, CDR1 SNHLY and CDR2 FYNNEI. This CDR3 has 14 residues. Trimming took 6 bases from V and 1 from J, leaving 9 bases between them. The CDR3 loop reads CASSKDRNTGELFF. The CDR3 DNA is TGTGCCAGCAGCAAGGACAGGAACACCGGGGAGCTGTTTTTT.

The genes are TRBV6-6 and TRBJ2-1, with D possibly TRBD2 on 6 matching bases. This CDR3 has 15 residues. Per the germline V gene, CDR1 is MNHNY and CDR2 is SVGAGI (reference sequence). The germline V and J ends were trimmed by 0 bases and 8 bases, with 14 bases remaining between them. CDR3 loop: CASSYSTVPGDEQFF. In nucleotides, the CDR3 is TGTGCCAGCAGTTACTCGACTGTACCGGGGGATGAGCAGTTCTTC.

The chain has TRBV28 and TRBJ1-2; no clear D. The CDR3 consists of 12 residues. The V end was cut by 6 bases, the J end by 5 bases, with 10 bases between. CDR1 MDHEN and CDR2 SYDVKM come from the germline V gene. CDR3 DNA sequence: TGTGCCAGCAGACCGAGGGCGTATGGCTACACCTTC. Its protein product is CASRPRAYGYTF.

The chain couples TRBV7-2 to TRBJ2-1; 7 bases fit TRBD2. J lost 3 bases, V lost 1 base, and 3 bases had no gene match. The CDR3 extends over 15 amino acids. CDR1 and CDR2 (germline): SGHTA, FQGNSA. The CDR3 nucleotides are TGTGCCAGCAGCTTAGTTGGCGGGGGCTACAATGAGCAGTTCTTC. Translation: CASSLVGGGYNEQFF. Full variable domain (remainder filled in from reference TRBV7-2 and TRBJ2-1): GAGVSQSPSNKVTEKGKDVELRCDPISGHTALYWYRQSLGQGLEFLIYFQGNSAPDKSGLPSDRFSAERTGGSVSTLTIQRTQQEDSAVYLCASSLVGGGYNEQFFGPGTRLTVL.

This chain links TRBV3-1 (or the pseudogene TRBV3-2) with TRBJ2-4, with TRBD1 matching 7 bases. This CDR3 contains 16 residues. The V gene's germline CDR1 is LGHDT and CDR2 YNNKEL (reference sequence). With 1 base clipped from V and 9 bases from J, the junction kept 12 bases outside the gene matches. CDR3 in amino acids: CASSQGTGTVGRIQYF. CDR3 nucleotide sequence: TGTGCCAGCAGCCAAGGAACCGGGACAGTTGGACGCATTCAGTACTTC.

The chain is built from TRBV10-3 and TRBJ2-1; 10 positions match TRBD2. Per the germline V gene, CDR1 is ENHRY and CDR2 is SYGVKD. Unmatched junction bases numbered 8, after V lost 4 bases and J lost 8 bases. The CDR3 is made up of 15 amino acids. The CDR3 is CAISASSGRADEQFF. CDR3 coding DNA: TGTGCCATCAGTGCATCCAGCGGGAGGGCCGATGAGCAGTTCTTC.

The rearrangement joins TRBV18 to TRBJ1-4; TRBD1 matches 7 bases. The CDR3 totals 13 residues. CDR1 and CDR2 (germline): KGHSH, LQKENI. The V gene end was trimmed by 6 bases and the J gene end by 8 bases; junction bases not matched to a gene: 6. The CDR3, as DNA: TGTGCCAGCTCCGACAGGGATGGGGAAAAACTGTTTTTT. This encodes CASSDRDGEKLFF.

This clone is a singleton in its sample. The chain recombines TRBV28 with TRBJ1-4, with a tentative D call TRBD1 (5 bases). Trimming pared 0 bases from V and 10 bases from J, leaving 6 bases between. Germline V lookup: CDR1 MDHEN, CDR2 SYDVKM. This CDR3 has 12 residues. Here the CDR3 reads CASSLWGGKLFF. DNA for the CDR3: TGTGCCAGCAGTTTATGGGGGGGAAAACTGTTTTTT. The whole variable domain, filled in from reference TRBV28 and TRBJ1-4, reads DVKVTQSSRYLVKRTGEKVFLECVQDMDHENMFWYRQDPGLGLRLIYFSYDVKMKEKGDIPEGYSVSREKKERFSLILESASTNQTSMYLCASSLWGGKLFFGSGTQLSVL.

The chain recombines TRBV19 with TRBJ2-5, with 11 bases fitting TRBD2. V trimming: 5 bases; J trimming: 4 bases; junction bases outside the gene matches: 9. The CDR3 sequence is 16 residues long. Germline CDR1 LNHDA, CDR2 SQIVND (reference sequence). The DNA for the CDR3 is TGTGCCAGTAGTTCCTGGACTAGCGGGCGTTCAGAGACCCAGTACTTC. Translating it yields CASSSWTSGRSETQYF.

The J gene is TRBJ2-7, the V gene TRBV3-1 (or the pseudogene TRBV3-2); 9 nucleotides match TRBD1. Germline V gene sequence: CDR1 LGHDT, CDR2 YNNKEL (reference sequence). CDR3 length: 14 residues. The junction had 6 bases not matched to a gene; V was cut back by 4 bases and J by 5 bases. CDR3 sequence: CASSRTGDRNEQYF. The CDR3 DNA sequence: TGTGCCAGCAGCCGGACAGGGGACCGGAACGAGCAGTACTTC.

The chain couples TRBV27 to TRBJ2-1; D is perhaps TRBD1 (5 bases). CDR1 MNHEY and CDR2 SMNVEV come from the germline V gene (reference sequence). The V end was cut by 7 bases, the J end by 3 bases, with 13 bases between. The CDR3 is 14 residues long. Written as DNA, the CDR3 is TGTGCCAGCAAGGAGACAGTATTCTACAATGAGCAGTTCTTC. It yields the protein CASKETVFYNEQFF.